The 25 T cell receptor beta chains below come from one sample, sequenced in a study of blood T cell repertoires in COVID-19. Produced via immunoSEQ multiplex PCR; TCRdb's table is partial and in-frame only. This sample has 250,000 to 300,000 clones, with approximately 90% found just once. The sequencing input was peripheral blood. Receptor source: a man younger than 30 with active or convalescent COVID-19.

The chain has TRBV11-2 and TRBJ2-7; TRBD1 matches at 10 bases. CDR3 length equals 15 residues. The germline V gene has CDR1 SGHAT and CDR2 FQNNGV. Germline trimming cut 5 bases from V and 1 base from J; bases unmatched to any gene: 5. The CDR3 region is CASSLWGQGSYEQYF. In nucleotides, the CDR3 is TGTGCCAGCAGCCTGTGGGGACAGGGGTCCTACGAGCAGTACTTC.

The chain employs TRBV19 and TRBJ1-5; TRBD1 agrees at 8 bases. The CDR3 length is 16 residues. Germline-derived CDR1 and CDR2 are LNHDA and SQIVND (reference sequence). The V gene end was trimmed by 6 bases and the J gene end by 7 bases; junction bases not matched to a gene: 14. In DNA form, the CDR3 reads TGTGCCAGTAGGATACAGGGGGGCGATCGTATACAGCCCCAGCATTTT. Its protein product is CASRIQGGDRIQPQHF.

The chain is built from TRBV19 and TRBJ1-1; possible D gene TRBD1, 6 bases. The CDR3 has 15 residues. V was cut by 1 base and J by 4 bases, with 13 bases left in between. Germline CDR1 is LNHDA and CDR2 is SQIVND (reference sequence). The CDR3 coding sequence is TGTGCCAGTAGTATAGCCCAACAGGGTCGCACTGAAGCTTTCTTT. The encoded protein is CASSIAQQGRTEAFF. Drawing the rest from reference TRBV19 and TRBJ1-1, the complete variable domain is DGGITQSPKYLFRKEGQNVTLSCEQNLNHDAMYWYRQDPGQGLRLIYYSQIVNDFQKGDIAEGYSVSREKKESFPLTVTSAQKNPTAFYLCASSIAQQGRTEAFFGQGTRLTVV.

V is TRBV9 and J is TRBJ1-2, with D uncertain. V was pared by 3 bases and J by 8 bases, with 20 bases between. The germline CDR1 and CDR2 sequences are SGDLS and YYNGEE. The CDR3 spans 15 residues. The CDR3 nucleotides are TGTGCCAGCAGCGACGGCGACGTTGGGCGCCCGGGCTACACCTTC. Residues: CASSDGDVGRPGYTF.

The chain recombines TRBV3-1 (or the pseudogene TRBV3-2) with TRBJ2-7; 7 positions match TRBD2. V lost 1 base, J lost 3 bases, and 6 bases stayed unmatched. The CDR3 runs to 15 residues. Per germline, CDR1 LGHDT and CDR2 YNNKEL (reference sequence). The CDR3 sequence: CASSQGGGTFYEQYF. In DNA, the CDR3 is TGTGCCAGCAGCCAAGGGGGGGGGACCTTCTACGAGCAGTACTTC.

The rearrangement joins TRBV2 to TRBJ2-1; tentative D call: TRBD2 (6 bases). The CDR3 length is 16 residues. The V gene lost 5 bases and the J gene lost 2 bases, with 16 bases spanning the gap. Per germline, CDR1 SNHLY and CDR2 FYNNEI. The CDR3 here is CASSFPDRTTYNEQFF. The CDR3 DNA is TGTGCCAGCAGTTTCCCGGATCGGACTACCTACAATGAGCAGTTCTTC.

The V call is TRBV25-1, the J call TRBJ1-6; unclear D gene. The ends were cut back, 3 bases at V and 7 bases at J, with 13 bases in the middle. Looked up from germline, CDR1 is MGHDK and CDR2 is SYGVNS. CDR3 length: 15 residues. The chain's CDR3 is CASSEFGEKNSPLHF. As DNA, the CDR3 is TGTGCCAGCAGTGAGTTCGGGGAGAAAAATTCACCCCTCCACTTT. Using reference TRBV25-1 and TRBJ1-6 for the parts outside the CDR3, the full variable domain is EADIYQTPRYLVIGTGKKITLECSQTMGHDKMYWYQQDPGMELHLIHYSYGVNSTEKGDLSSESTVSRIRTEHFPLTLESARPSHTSQYLCASSEFGEKNSPLHFGNGTRLTVT.

The genes are TRBV4-2 and TRBJ1-1; perhaps TRBD1 as D (6 bases). Trimming shortened V by 1 base and J by 4 bases, and 16 bases separated the two germline ends. CDR3 size: 16 residues. Germline V CDR1 and CDR2: LGHNA, YNFKEQ. In nucleotides, the CDR3 is TGTGCCAGCAGCCAAGTAGGGGGTGGGTTGGGCACTGAAGCTTTCTTT. This encodes CASSQVGGGLGTEAFF.

The chain is built from TRBV11-3 and TRBJ1-6; 11 bases map to TRBD1. Per the germline V gene, CDR1 is SGHNT and CDR2 is YENEEA. CDR3 length: 14 amino acids. The J segment lost 9 bases and the V segment lost 5 bases, leaving 3 bases of the junction unmatched. CDR3 coding DNA: TGTGCCAGCAGCCCGGGACAGGGGGGTTCACCCCTCCACTTT. Protein product: CASSPGQGGSPLHF.

The genes are TRBV6-2 or TRBV6-3 and TRBJ2-2, with TRBD2 identical over 8 bases. The CDR3 contains 14 residues. Trimming removed 2 bases from V and 5 bases from J; junction bases left unmatched: 1. Looked up from germline, CDR1 is MNHEY and CDR2 is SVGEGT. The DNA of the CDR3 is TGTGCCAGCAGTTACAGCGGGAGAACCGGGGAGCTGTTTTTT. It specifies CASSYSGRTGELFF.

The chain has TRBV29-1 and TRBJ1-1; D gene ambiguous. The CDR3 sequence is 15 residues long. Trimming left V 4 bases short and J 2 bases short, with 17 bases between. CDR1 is SQVTM, CDR2 ANQGSEA, per germline. The CDR3 loop is CSVALGGGLNTEAFF. CDR3 coding DNA: TGCAGCGTTGCCCTTGGAGGAGGCTTAAACACTGAAGCTTTCTTT.

The sample holds a few counts of this clone. The chain links TRBV5-4 to TRBJ1-5; tentative D call: TRBD1 (5 bases). V lost 2 bases and J 9 bases, leaving 9 bases between the germline ends. Germline V gene sequence: CDR1 SGHNT, CDR2 YYREEE (reference sequence). This CDR3 comprises 12 residues. The CDR3 sequence is CASSFNQGPQHF. As DNA, the CDR3 is TGTGCCAGCAGCTTCAATCAGGGGCCCCAGCATTTT.

The rearrangement links TRBV4-2 to TRBJ1-2; D might be TRBD1 (5 bases). Trimming shortened V by 0 bases and J by 4 bases, and 12 bases separated the two germline ends. Germline values: CDR1 LGHNA, CDR2 YNFKEQ. The CDR3 covers 15 residues. The CDR3 DNA reads as TGTGCCAGCAGCCAAGATCCGAAGGGGTCCTATGGCTACACCTTC. As protein: CASSQDPKGSYGYTF.

The V call is TRBV10-2, the J call TRBJ2-1; 8 bases map to TRBD2. Germline-derived CDR1 and CDR2 are WSHSY and SAAADI. The CDR3 contains 15 residues. Trimming took 4 bases from V and 3 from J; bases not matched to a gene: 5. This CDR3 is CASSGTGGHYNEQFF. The DNA for the CDR3 is TGCGCCAGCAGTGGGACGGGGGGGCACTACAATGAGCAGTTCTTC.

This chain links TRBV27 with TRBJ1-2, with 9 bases lining up with TRBD1. Germline CDR1 and CDR2: MNHEY and SMNVEV (reference sequence). The CDR3 consists of 15 residues. V shed 5 bases, J shed 7 bases, and the junction held 11 bases outside the gene matches. The CDR3 region has the DNA TGTGCCAGCAGTCTCATACAGGGGGCGCCGGGTGGCTACACCTTC. It specifies CASSLIQGAPGGYTF.

In its sample, this clone was seen once. This sequence joins TRBV7-3 and TRBJ2-3; TRBD2 matches 9 bases. With V trimmed by 5 bases and J by 2 bases, 8 bases remained unmatched. CDR3 length equals 16 residues. In germline, CDR1 is SGHTA, CDR2 FQGTGA. CDR3 sequence (DNA): TGTGCCAGCAGCCTTCGGCCTAGCGGGACCACAGATACGCAGTATTTT. This encodes CASSLRPSGTTDTQYF.

The rearrangement joins TRBV2 to TRBJ2-5, with D perhaps TRBD2 (5 bases). Trimming removed 0 bases at V and 4 bases at J, with 6 bases between. Germline lookup yields CDR1 SNHLY and CDR2 FYNNEI. This CDR3 is 13 amino acids long. The chain's CDR3 is CASSEAAGETQYF. The CDR3 DNA sequence: TGTGCCAGCAGTGAAGCCGCGGGAGAGACCCAGTACTTC.

The chain links TRBV29-1 to TRBJ2-5, with D tentatively TRBD1 (6 bases). The CDR3 has 12 residues. The V and J ends lost 6 bases and 2 bases respectively, with 10 bases between them. Germline V CDR1 and CDR2: SQVTM, ANQGSEA. CDR3 bases: TGCAGCGTCAGGGGTCAGCAAGAGACCCAGTACTTC. Its protein product is CSVRGQQETQYF.

The chain carries TRBV6-5 and TRBJ1-1, with unresolved D. CDR1 is MNHEY and CDR2 is SVGAGI in the germline V gene. CDR3 length: 12 amino acids. V was shortened by 5 bases and J by 1 base, with 5 bases between the two germline ends. The CDR3 sequence: CASSPGNTEAFF. The CDR3 nucleotides read TGTGCCAGCAGTCCGGGGAACACTGAAGCTTTCTTT.

The V and J genes are TRBV6-5 and TRBJ2-5; D is perhaps TRBD1 (5 bases). Germline CDR1 and CDR2: MNHEY and SVGAGI. V lost 6 bases, J lost 2 bases, and 13 bases lay in between. The CDR3 runs to 14 residues. In DNA, the CDR3 is TGTGCCAGCAGAGAGAGACAGCATCAAGAGACCCAGTACTTC. Translation: CASRERQHQETQYF.

The chain has TRBV19 and TRBJ2-1, with 8 bases fitting TRBD1. The CDR3 covers 16 residues. The J segment lost 9 bases and the V segment lost 4 bases, leaving 14 bases of the junction unmatched. Germline lookup yields CDR1 LNHDA and CDR2 SQIVND (reference sequence). DNA for the CDR3: TGTGCCAGTAGTAGACTCGGGCAGGGGGCCCGAGGTGAGCAGTTCTTC. It encodes CASSRLGQGARGEQFF.

The V and J genes are TRBV5-1 and TRBJ1-6; possibly TRBD1 for D (6 bases). CDR3 size: 13 residues. Germline assignment: CDR1 SGHRS and CDR2 YFSETQ. V lost 5 bases and J lost 5, with 8 bases in between. The CDR3 region is CASRGADNSPLHF. CDR3 nucleotide sequence: TGCGCCAGCAGGGGGGCAGATAATTCACCCCTCCACTTT.

This chain uses TRBV19 with TRBJ2-1, with a possible D match to TRBD2 (5 bases). This CDR3 spans 13 amino acids. Germline V CDR1 and CDR2: LNHDA, SQIVND (reference sequence). The V end was cut by 0 bases, the J end by 9 bases, with 9 bases between. CDR3 loop: CASSIDGNGEQFF. The CDR3 DNA reads as TGTGCCAGTAGTATAGACGGGAATGGTGAGCAGTTCTTC.

The CDR3 region is CASSERQNRIREQYF. CDR3 DNA sequence: TGTGCCAGCAGTGAACGACAGAACCGGATTCGTGAGCAGTACTTC. J is TRBJ2-7 and V is TRBV6-1, with a weak D call TRBD1 (5 bases). The CDR3 consists of 15 residues. Germline V gene data show CDR1 as MNHNS and CDR2 as SASEGT. With 2 bases removed from V and 7 bases from J, the gap between germline ends came to 18 bases.

The V call is TRBV7-3, the J call TRBJ1-1, with a weak D call TRBD1 (6 bases). This CDR3 has 13 amino acids. V lost 8 bases and J 5 bases, leaving 15 bases between the germline ends. The germline V gene encodes CDR1 SGHTA and CDR2 FQGTGA. The CDR3 region is CASGAGAETEAFF. The CDR3 DNA follows: TGTGCCAGCGGGGCGGGGGCGGAGACTGAAGCTTTCTTT.